This T cell receptor (beta chain) was recorded in a study of shared clonotypes between healthy human individuals. Study-wide results and limits: Rarefaction revealed incomplete sorted-subset sequencing despite large depth.

A CD45RA+ naive subset and a CD45RA-negative memory subset were split from CD4+ cells. A single count supports this clone. Its antigen is as yet unknown. Trimming took off 0 bases at V and 0 bases at J, with 15 bases between the two ends. Germline V gene sequence: CDR1 SGHRS, CDR2 YFSETQ. CDR3 length: 18 amino acids. Libraries were prepared by immunoSEQ multiplex PCR; TCRdb keeps only in-frame clonotypes and omits some of them. The sample lists around 600,000 clones; more than 95% were seen once. The source is a woman aged 25-40 years in good health. Material for sequencing was naive CD4+ T cells sorted from blood. The subset: CD45RA+ positively selected. The chain couples TRBV5-1 to TRBJ1-4, with a tentative D call TRBD1 (5 bases). The DNA of the CDR3 is TGCGCCAGCAGCTTGGCTGGGCAGGGTTTGTCAACTAATGAAAAACTGTTTTTT. Amino acid sequence: CASSLAGQGLSTNEKLFF.